Many counts were recorded for the clone carrying this T cell receptor (beta chain). Its antigen is not known. TCRdb ran MiXCR on the 5' RACE reads and lists one entry per CDR3 protein. This sample has about 210,000 distinct CDR3 sequences, with about 6.7% found just once. This CDR3 spans 14 amino acids. The germline V gene encodes CDR1 LGHNT and CDR2 FRNRAP. The V end was cut by 7 bases, the J end by 8 bases, with 18 bases between. This sample was included in a study of CD8 T cells in ankylosing spondylitis. Study-level findings and limits: The study identified a TCR beta motif of several highly homologous variants that appeared characteristic of ankylosing spondylitis blood.

This chain links TRBV12-5 with TRBJ2-1; D not resolved. What was sequenced was blood, either unsorted or a sorted T cell fraction (not recorded which). The receptor was derived from a male donor with ankylosing spondylitis. The DNA of the CDR3 is TGTGCTAGTGCCCCACCGGCGGCGTGGGATGAGCAGTTCTTC. Protein: CASAPPAAWDEQFF.